These 23 T cell receptor beta chains were all obtained from the same sample, sequenced in a study of blood T cells in healthy people across ages. A second PCR of about 7 to 12 cycles used a sample-barcoded 5' primer and a J-beta primer mix. TCRdb fed the 5' RACE reads into MiXCR, producing one record per CDR3 protein. The sample shows hundreds of thousands of distinct CDR3 sequences, over 40% of them seen only once. The specimen sequenced was blood. The source of these receptors is a woman at least 80 years old in good health.

This chain joins TRBV20-1 and TRBJ2-6; D uncertain. The CDR3 extends over 13 amino acids. V shed 6 bases and J shed 4 bases, with 10 bases lying between them. Germline assignment: CDR1 DFQATT and CDR2 SNEGSKA (reference sequence). CDR3 sequence reads: CSARMAGANVLTF. The DNA for the CDR3 is TGCAGTGCGCGGATGGCGGGGGCCAACGTCCTGACTTTC.

The chain joins TRBV7-2 to TRBJ2-1; a possible D gene is TRBD2 (7 bases). TRBJ2-7 explains the end of the DNA better; the J call may be wrong. This CDR3 region has 16 residues. Germline assignment: CDR1 SGHTA and CDR2 FQGNSA. CDR3 nucleotides: TGTGCCAGCAGCTTCAGAGGGGGGGCCTCGGGCAATGAGCAGTACTTC. As protein: CASSFRGGASGNEQYF.

This clonotype was seen many times. The V and J genes are TRBV5-1 and TRBJ2-1; TRBD2 agrees at 16 bases. Germline trimming cut 5 bases from V and 7 bases from J; bases unmatched to any gene: 18. Germline CDR1 is SGHRS and CDR2 is YFSETQ. This CDR3 is built from 20 residues. The CDR3 spells CASRSSMGLAGGPSGNEQFF. In nucleotides, the CDR3 is TGCGCCAGCAGATCATCGATGGGACTAGCGGGGGGGCCTTCGGGAAATGAGCAGTTCTTC.

The chain is built from TRBV6-2 or TRBV6-3 and TRBJ2-5; tentative D call: TRBD1 (6 bases). The J call could be wrong; TRBJ2-7 is a better fit for the DNA end. Germline CDR1 and CDR2: MNHEY and SVGEGT. The CDR3 extends over 17 amino acids. In DNA form, the CDR3 reads TGTGCCAGCAGTTACGGCCAGACCGGGACATCCGGAGGCGAGCAGTACTTC. This encodes CASSYGQTGTSGGEQYF.

This clonotype showed up just a few times. The chain carries TRBV27 and TRBJ2-5; no clear D gene. Gene TRBJ2-7 matches the end of the DNA better, so the J call may be wrong. The CDR3 spans 16 residues. In germline, CDR1 is MNHEY, CDR2 SMNVEV (reference sequence). The CDR3 sequence is CASSLSLRHLRYEQYF. In DNA form, the CDR3 reads TGTGCCAGCAGTTTATCGCTACGGCATTTAAGATACGAGCAGTACTTC.

V and J are TRBV14 and TRBJ1-2, with D uncertain. The germline gives CDR1 SGHDN, CDR2 FVKESK. The CDR3 extends over 12 amino acids. V gave up 4 bases and J gave up 7 bases, with 10 bases separating them. The CDR3 sequence is CASSRLTSGYTF. The DNA for the CDR3 is TGTGCCAGCAGCCGCTTGACGAGTGGCTACACCTTC.

The table lists this clonotype with many counts. The rearrangement uses TRBV7-8 and TRBJ1-2; no definite D call. CDR1 and CDR2 from the germline V gene are SGHVS and FQNEAQ. Trimming shortened V by 4 bases and J by 8 bases, and 17 bases separated the two germline ends. The length of the CDR3 is 14 residues. The CDR3 protein is CASSSAAAKVGYTF. The DNA of the CDR3 is TGTGCCAGCAGCTCCGCGGCAGCTAAGGTGGGCTACACCTTC. The full variable domain, in which reference TRBV7-8 and TRBJ1-2 provide the parts outside the CDR3, is GAGVSQSPRYKVAKRGQDVALRCDPISGHVSLFWYQQALGQGPEFLTYFQNEAQLDKSGLPSDRFFAERPEGSVSTLKIQRTQQEDSAVYLCASSSAAAKVGYTFGSGTRLTVV.

In its sample, this clonotype was seen a few times. The chain combines TRBV2 with TRBJ1-2, with 7 nucleotides matching TRBD1. Germline loops: CDR1 SNHLY, CDR2 FYNNEI. Unmatched junction bases numbered 7, after V lost 4 bases and J lost 5 bases. The CDR3 is made up of 14 amino acids. The CDR3 coding sequence is TGTGCCAGCAGTGCCGCCGGGACAGATTATGGCTACACCTTC. This encodes CASSAAGTDYGYTF.

Worth noting for this clonotype: A much larger clone sits a single nucleotide away, making a read error possible. Here the CDR3 reads CASSYNERFF. Here the CDR3 DNA reads TGTGCCAGCAGTTACAATGAGCGGTTCTTC. V usage is TRBV6-6 and J usage is TRBJ2-1; D uncertain. The CDR3 is 10 residues long. From germline, CDR1 is MNHNY and CDR2 SVGAGI (reference sequence).

This clonotype occurred many times. V is TRBV20-1 and J is TRBJ2-1, with 9 bases fitting TRBD2. CDR3 length equals 18 residues. The ends lost 6 bases at V and 7 bases at J; junction bases unmatched: 22. Germline loops: CDR1 DFQATT, CDR2 SNEGSKA (reference sequence). The CDR3 loop reads CSAQDPIWLSGGTNEQFF. For the CDR3, the DNA is TGCAGTGCCCAGGACCCCATCTGGCTGAGCGGGGGGACGAATGAGCAGTTCTTC.

Only a few counts were recorded for this clonotype. A read error may explain this, as a much larger clone is one base away. The chain combines TRBV20-1 with TRBJ2-5, with TRBD1 identical over 8 bases. The trim removed 5 bases at V and 5 bases at J, leaving 4 bases unmatched. This CDR3 spans 12 amino acids. Germline V lookup: CDR1 DFQATT, CDR2 SNEGSKA (reference sequence). The chain's CDR3 is CSARHRGETQYF. The CDR3 nucleotides are TGCAGTGCTCGCCACAGGGGGGAGACCCAGTACTTC.

This clonotype was counted only a few times. The CDR3 nucleotides read TGTGCCAGCACTCGAACGACAGGGATAAACTATGGCTACACCTTC. It encodes CASTRTTGINYGYTF. J is TRBJ1-2 and V is TRBV6-1, with 7 bases matching TRBD1. The CDR3 contains 15 residues. The J segment lost 2 bases and the V segment lost 7 bases, leaving 10 bases of the junction unmatched. Looked up from germline, CDR1 is MNHNS and CDR2 is SASEGT.

V is TRBV20-1 and J is TRBJ2-1; 7 nucleotides align to TRBD1. Germline V gene lookup returns CDR1 DFQATT and CDR2 SNEGSKA (reference sequence). CDR3 length: 13 amino acids. J was trimmed by 13 bases and V by 6 bases; bases with no gene match: 15. The CDR3 is CSAQDRRQETQFF. As DNA, the CDR3 is TGCAGTGCCCAGGACAGGCGCCAAGAGACCCAGTTCTTC.

The rearrangement joins TRBV14 to TRBJ2-5; no clear D. Between the trimmed V and J ends, which lost 6 bases and 5 bases, there was a span of 19 bases. Germline CDR1 and CDR2: SGHDN and FVKESK. This CDR3 spans 15 amino acids. This CDR3 is CASSRFGPIGETQYF. In DNA form, the CDR3 reads TGTGCCAGCAGTCGATTTGGGCCTATCGGGGAGACCCAGTACTTC.

The J gene is TRBJ2-4, the V gene TRBV7-2; D ambiguous. CDR1 is SGHTA, CDR2 FQGNSA, per germline. The CDR3 extends over 13 amino acids. Deletions cut 1 base from V and 6 bases from J, with 7 bases between. This chain's CDR3 is CASSLVQTNIQYF. In nucleotides, the CDR3 is TGTGCCAGCAGCTTAGTACAGACAAACATTCAGTACTTC. Using reference TRBV7-2 and TRBJ2-4 for the parts outside the CDR3, the full variable domain is GAGVSQSPSNKVTEKGKDVELRCDPISGHTALYWYRQSLGQGLEFLIYFQGNSAPDKSGLPSDRFSAERTGGSVSTLTIQRTQQEDSAVYLCASSLVQTNIQYFGAGTRLSVL.

This clonotype appeared a few times. Written as DNA, the CDR3 is TGTGCCATCAGTGAAGGGCCCAGGGGCGGAAGCACAGATACGCAGTATTTT. Amino acid sequence: CAISEGPRGGSTDTQYF. The chain couples TRBV10-3 to TRBJ2-3; tentative D call: TRBD1 (6 bases). Germline V CDR1 and CDR2: ENHRY, SYGVKD. The CDR3 runs 17 residues. V was pared by 3 bases and J by 0 bases, with 16 bases between.

This chain connects TRBV29-1 to TRBJ2-2; D is undetermined. Trimming left V 4 bases short and J 6 bases short, with 12 bases between. The V gene's germline CDR1 is SQVTM and CDR2 ANQGSEA. The CDR3 is 13 residues long. The CDR3 sequence: CSVGTDTAGELFF. As DNA, the CDR3 is TGCAGCGTTGGCACCGATACGGCCGGGGAGCTGTTTTTT.

This clonotype turned up a few times. This chain joins TRBV3-1 and TRBJ2-7, with no clear D. This CDR3 is built from 13 residues. Germline values: CDR1 LGHDT, CDR2 YNNKEL (reference sequence). V was clipped by 8 bases and J by 4 bases, with 15 bases between them. The DNA of the CDR3 is TGTGCCAGCGGGCAGCGAGTAGGGTACGAGCAGTACTTC. Translated, it gives CASGQRVGYEQYF.

This clonotype was counted ten times or more. The chain uses TRBV14 and TRBJ2-1; TRBD2 agrees at 9 bases. J was trimmed by 3 bases and V by 2 bases; bases with no gene match: 5. Germline CDR1 is SGHDN and CDR2 is FVKESK. This CDR3 spans 16 amino acids. The CDR3 nucleotides read TGTGCCAGCAGCCAAATAGCGGGGGCCATCTACAATGAGCAGTTCTTC. It translates to CASSQIAGAIYNEQFF.

Details on this clonotype: A single base separates this from a much larger clone, so it may be a read error. This rearrangement joins TRBV29-1 to TRBJ2-2; D is ambiguous. The germline V gene has CDR1 SQVTM and CDR2 ANQGSEA. V was trimmed by 3 bases and J by 3 bases, leaving 5 bases between them. The CDR3 runs 12 residues. The CDR3 coding sequence is TGCAGCGTTGAGCCTGACACCGGGGAGCTGTTTTTT. Translation gives CSVEPDTGELFF.

V and J are TRBV27 and TRBJ1-1; 7 nucleotides line up with TRBD1. Germline CDR1 MNHEY, CDR2 SMNVEV (reference sequence). The CDR3 runs 14 residues. The V and J ends lost 6 bases and 1 base, in that order; junction bases with no gene match: 5. The chain's CDR3 is CASRGQLGNTEAFF. CDR3 bases: TGTGCCAGCAGGGGACAGCTGGGGAACACTGAAGCTTTCTTT.

This clonotype has at least ten counts. V gene TRBV6-6 combines with J gene TRBJ2-5, with D possibly matching TRBD2 (6 bases). Germline assignment: CDR1 MNHNY and CDR2 SVGAGI (reference sequence). With 6 bases removed from V and 2 bases from J, the gap between germline ends came to 13 bases. The CDR3 contains 14 residues. CDR3 sequence (DNA): TGTGCCAGCAGAGAATCGGCGGGGCAAGAGACCCAGTACTTC. The encoded protein is CASRESAGQETQYF.

The chain's CDR3 is CASSPKGTAKEQFF. The CDR3 nucleotides read TGTGCCAGCAGTCCAAAGGGGACAGCCAAGGAGCAGTTCTTC. V usage is TRBV12-3 or TRBV12-4 and J usage is TRBJ2-1; the match to TRBD1 covers 7 bases. The CDR3 contains 14 residues. Unmatched junction bases numbered 11, after V lost 5 bases and J lost 10 bases.